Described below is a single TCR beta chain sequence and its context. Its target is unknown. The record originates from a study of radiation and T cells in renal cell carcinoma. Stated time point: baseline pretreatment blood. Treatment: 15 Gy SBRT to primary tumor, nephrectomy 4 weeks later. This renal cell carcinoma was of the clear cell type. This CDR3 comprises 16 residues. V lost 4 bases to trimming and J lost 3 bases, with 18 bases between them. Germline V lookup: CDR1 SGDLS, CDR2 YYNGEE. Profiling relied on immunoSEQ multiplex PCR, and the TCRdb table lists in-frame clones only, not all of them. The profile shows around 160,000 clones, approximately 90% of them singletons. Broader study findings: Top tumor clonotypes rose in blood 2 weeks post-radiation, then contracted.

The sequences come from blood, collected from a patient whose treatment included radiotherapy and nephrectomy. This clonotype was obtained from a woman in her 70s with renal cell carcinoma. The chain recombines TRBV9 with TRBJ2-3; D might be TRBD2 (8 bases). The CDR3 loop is CASSRGGGGPTDTQYF. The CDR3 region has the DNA TGTGCCAGCAGCCGAGGGGGCGGGGGGCCAACAGATACGCAGTATTTT.